These T cell receptor beta chains were read from a single sample in a study of tumor-infiltrating lymphocytes in primary liver carcinoma. TCRdb re-analysed the multiplex PCR reads in MiXCR, keeping a single row per CDR3 protein. The sample includes fewer than 350,000 distinct CDR3 sequences, over 55% of them seen just once. Input material: peripheral blood. The receptor set was obtained from a man aged 40-50 years with primary liver carcinoma and hepatitis B virus infection. The CDR3 runs from the conserved cysteine through the conserved F or W. The D gene is left open where the match is weak. Expanded clones are given a class, and other clones once, few, many or no size at all.

v_gene	j_gene	d_gene	len	abundance	CDR3aa	CDR3nt
TRBV29-1	TRBJ2-1	-	14	-	CSVEDHGPRFEQFF	TGCAGCGTTGAAGATCACGGGCCTAGGTTTGAGCAGTTCTTC
TRBV7-8	TRBJ2-1	-	14	many	CASSLGPGVLEQFF	TGTGCCAGCAGCTTGGGACCCGGAGTCTTGGAGCAGTTCTTC
TRBV6-5	TRBJ1-6	-	13	-	CAISRDYSSPLHF	TGCGCCATCAGTAGGGACTATTCTTCACCCCTCCACTTT
TRBV6-6	TRBJ2-3	-	11	-	CASRVTTTQYF	TGTGCCAGCAGAGTGACAACTACGCAGTATTTT
TRBV4-1	TRBJ1-1	-	15	-	CASIQVREGDTEAFF	TGCGCCAGCATCCAAGTGCGGGAGGGGGACACTGAAGCTTTCTTT
TRBV10-1	TRBJ2-7	-	13	-	CASSESKHLGQYF	TGCGCCAGCAGTGAGTCGAAGCATCTCGGGCAGTACTTC
TRBV11-1	TRBJ2-3	-	13	few	CTSSLGDRDTHYF	TGTACCAGCAGCTTGGGGGATCGAGATACGCATTATTTT
TRBV6-2/TRBV6-3	TRBJ2-3	TRBD2	14	many	CASTKAGGVDTQYF	TGTGCCAGCACTAAAGCGGGAGGGGTAGATACGCAGTATTTT
TRBV20-1	TRBJ2-1	-	15	-	CSATAAGRSYNEQFF	TGCAGTGCTACCGCTGCCGGCCGCTCCTACAATGAGCAGTTCTTC
TRBV13	TRBJ2-3	TRBD2	17	-	CASSIDGLAGGADTQYF	TGTGCCAGCAGCATAGATGGGCTAGCGGGAGGCGCAGATACGCAGTATTTT
TRBV7-9	TRBJ2-3	-	14	few	CASSFGQSTDTQYF	TGTGCCAGCAGCTTCGGACAGAGCACAGATACGCAGTATTTT
TRBV11-2	TRBJ2-7	-	14	few	CASGNLQGRYEQYF	TGTGCCAGCGGTAACCTCCAGGGTCGGTACGAGCAGTACTTC
TRBV5-4	TRBJ1-4	TRBD1	14	few	CASSQDRGLEKLFF	TGTGCCAGCAGCCAGGACAGGGGGCTTGAAAAACTGTTTTTT
TRBV6-1	TRBJ2-6	-	19	-	CASSEFPPNRVSGAYVLTF	TGTGCCAGCAGTGAATTCCCGCCCAACAGGGTCTCTGGGGCCTACGTCCTGACTTTC
TRBV7-9	TRBJ2-6	TRBD1	20	-	CASSTLGGDRVTYGANVLTF	TGTGCCAGCAGCACCCTTGGCGGGGACAGGGTAACCTATGGGGCCAACGTCCTGACTTTC
TRBV28	TRBJ1-4	-	14	-	CASNRQATNEELFF	TGTGCCAGCAATCGACAGGCAACTAATGAAGAACTGTTTTTT
TRBV11-1	TRBJ1-1	-	13	-	CASSLKVNTEASF	TGTGCCAGCAGCTTAAAGGTGAACACTGAAGCTTCCTTT
TRBV29-1	TRBJ2-2	-	16	many	CSVVGAEGVTTGELFF	TGCAGCGTTGTGGGGGCCGAAGGAGTGACCACCGGGGAGCTGTTTTTT
TRBV5-1	TRBJ1-1	-	13	-	CASSSTINTEAFF	TGCGCCAGCAGCTCAACAATTAACACTGAAGCTTTCTTT
TRBV6-5	TRBJ2-1	TRBD2	11	-	CASSLSGRLFF	TGTGCCAGTAGCCTTAGCGGGAGGCTGTTCTTC
TRBV30	TRBJ2-7	TRBD2	16	few	CAWTKGGTSGIYEQYF	TGTGCCTGGACAAAAGGTGGGACTAGCGGGATTTACGAGCAGTACTTC
TRBV29-1	TRBJ2-3	-	13	-	CSVEMGVGDTQYF	TGCAGCGTTGAAATGGGGGTAGGAGATACGCAGTATTTT
TRBV4-3	TRBJ2-2	-	19	-	CASSLRSPTRGGSTRELFF	TGCGCCAGCAGCCTCCGAAGCCCGACAAGGGGCGGCTCCACCAGGGAGCTGTTTTTT